The 3 T cell receptor beta chains given below trace back to one sample, sequenced in a study of patients and donors after allogeneic stem cell transplantation. In TCRdb, the RT-PCR reads were re-called with MiXCR into one record per CDR3 protein. The sample lists approximately 31,000 distinct CDR3 sequences; around 40% were seen once. Specimen: blood, either unsorted or a sorted T cell fraction (not recorded which). The source is a human donor who was either an allogeneic HSCT recipient or a stem cell or donor lymphocyte infusion donor (not recorded which). It is not recorded whose cells these are; they may come from a transplant donor.

The chain links TRBV5-1 to TRBJ2-2; the D gene is possibly TRBD1 (6 bases). Germline V gene sequence: CDR1 SGHRS, CDR2 YFSETQ. V was trimmed by 4 bases and J by 6 bases, leaving 19 bases between them. The length of the CDR3 is 16 residues. This CDR3 is CASSTQLDRGAGELFF. Written as DNA, the CDR3 is TGCGCCAGCAGCACCCAATTGGACAGAGGAGCCGGGGAGCTGTTTTTT. Looking up the rest from reference TRBV5-1 and TRBJ2-2 gives the full variable domain: KAGVTQTPRYLIKTRGQQVTLSCSPISGHRSVSWYQQTPGQGLQFLFEYFSETQRNKGNFPGRFSGRQFSNSRSEMNVSTLELGDSALYLCASSTQLDRGAGELFFGEGSRLTVL.

The chain joins TRBV12-3 or TRBV12-4 to TRBJ2-7, with 9 bases fitting TRBD2. V lost 6 bases and J lost 5; bases outside the gene matches: 5. CDR3 length: 13 residues. The CDR3 DNA follows: TGTGCCAGCAGGGTAGCGGGAGTTCACGAGCAGTACTTC. It encodes CASRVAGVHEQYF.

The chain recombines TRBV4-1 with TRBJ2-1; D gene uncertain. The CDR3 loop spans 16 amino acids. Germline CDR1 is MGHRA and CDR2 is YSYEKL. Trimming left V 0 bases short and J 3 bases short, with 12 bases between. Here the CDR3 DNA reads TGCGCCAGCAGCCAAGATGGGCCAGGAATCTACAATGAGCAGTTCTTC. This gives the protein CASSQDGPGIYNEQFF.